This T cell receptor beta chain was recovered during a study of spatial heterogeneity in lung cancer. Study-level information: TCR and UMI combinations that were unique each appeared, on average, more than ten times in raw reads.

This CDR3 has 14 amino acids. The V end lost 5 bases, the J end lost 13 bases, and 23 bases lay between the germline ends. From germline, CDR1 is SEHNR and CDR2 FQNEAQ (reference sequence). This clonotype is medium-sized by share. Its cognate antigen is unknown. With the library built for alpha chains, this beta chain is off target and its frequency is not meaningful. Study outcomes and limitations: Counts of expanded alpha and beta TCRs within tumors tracked the tumor nonsynonymous mutation count.

MiXCR was run by TCRdb on the 5' RACE reads, yielding one entry per CDR3 protein. The table records more than 10,000 distinct CDR3 sequences, approximately 5.6% of them present only once. As for time point: sample taken at primary tumor resection. The donors were 55 to 80 patients with non-small cell lung cancer that was early-stage and untreated. The study sequenced unsorted whole RNA from tumor, nontumor lung or frozen PBMC. This sample comprised lung tumor tissue, obtained at surgery. The V call is TRBV7-9, the J call TRBJ2-5; D not certain. The clonotype comes from a female donor with early-stage non-small cell lung cancer. The DNA of the CDR3 is TGTGCCAGCAGCCCACTTACGAGTCGTTCAACACGGTACTTC. Translation: CASSPLTSRSTRYF. The full variable domain, rest sourced from reference TRBV7-9 and TRBJ2-5, is DTGVSQNPRHKITKRGQNVTFRCDPISEHNRLYWYRQTLGQGPEFLTYFQNEAQLEKSRLLSDRFSAERPKGSFSTLEIQRTEQGDSAMYLCASSPLTSRSTRYFGPGTRLLVL.